This T cell receptor beta chain derives from a study of technical replicates of blood from a few donors. Libraries were prepared by immunoSEQ multiplex PCR; TCRdb keeps only in-frame clonotypes and omits some of them. The table records some 82,000 clones, roughly 97% of them present only once. The germline V gene has CDR1 MGHRA and CDR2 YSYEKL. V shed 0 bases, J shed 1 base, and the junction held 5 bases outside the gene matches. This CDR3 has 18 amino acids. The source of this sequence is a human donor in good health. The V and J genes are TRBV4-1 and TRBJ2-3, with TRBD2 matching 12 bases. What was sequenced was T cells isolated from PBMCs. The CDR3: CASSQDISSGRGTDTQYF. The CDR3 nucleotides are TGCGCCAGCAGCCAAGATATCTCTAGCGGGAGGGGCACAGATACGCAGTATTTT.